This T cell receptor beta chain is drawn from a study of stem cell transplantation in POMP-related autoinflammatory disease. At the level of the study: The study hypothesized thymoproteasome defects skew the TRB repertoire via impaired CD8+ selection. Pre-transplant patients had naive-skewed CD4+ T cells and few CD8+ T cells.

V shed 5 bases, J shed 5 bases, and the junction held 21 bases outside the gene matches. Germline CDR1 is PRHDT and CDR2 is FYEKMQ (reference sequence). The CDR3 totals 19 residues. Profiled with immunoSEQ multiplex PCR; TCRdb holds only in-frame clones, not every one. Among about 9,200 clones listed, just over 90% were seen once. Regarding this clone: Antigen specificity is unknown.

Study-level points and caveats: Patients with PRAID showed a restricted number of unique TRB V-J gene pairings. A trend toward lower repertoire diversity and greater clonality appeared in every analyzed T-cell subset of PRAID patients.

The V call is TRBV13, the J call TRBJ2-5, with 9 bases lining up with TRBD2. The sequences come from CD8+ T cells from PBMCs, collected before stem cell transplantation. This TCR derives from a human donor with POMP-related autoinflammation and immune dysregulation (PRAID). CDR3 bases: TGTGCCAGCAGCCTTACGGGGTTGGGACTAGCTCTTACTAGGGAGACCCAGTACTTC. Its translation is CASSLTGLGLALTRETQYF.